A selection of T cell receptor beta chains follows, all from one sample in a study of blood T cell repertoires in COVID-19. Sequenced by immunoSEQ multiplex PCR; TCRdb stores in-frame clones only, minus some. The sample carries tens of thousands of clones, roughly 82% recorded once. Sequences were obtained from peripheral blood. All receptors derive from a woman older than 75 with acute or convalescent COVID-19. The conserved cysteine and the conserved F or W are not part of the CDR3 here.

CDR3aa | v_gene
ASRADRGEYGYT | TRBV6-6
ASYSSLAKNIQY | TRBV5-8
ASSYSGTGGGEQY | TRBV7-9
ASSLALATYNEQF | TRBV27
ASSIRGQGANQPQH | TRBV19
ASSDYSSAGELF | TRBV10-2
ASSYAGGYNEQF | TRBV27
ASSPTGSYEQY | TRBV6-5
ASSLEGLHYGYT | TRBV7-9
ASSSVAGRGPYEQY | TRBV11-2
ASSSRYNEQF | TRBV12-3/TRBV12-4
ASRGGGAPEQY | TRBV2
ASSQATPYTQY | TRBV3-1/TRBV3-2
ASSVSSGANTGELF | TRBV9
ASSLVSGYEQY | TRBV7-8
ASSLRTGGGGELF | TRBV27
ASRYQGGENGYT | TRBV19
ASSQEPGLAGGGEQY | TRBV5-4
ASLVPGQNYNEQF | TRBV28
ASSARGTASSYNEQF | TRBV7-9
ASSYLFRSKGNTIY | TRBV7-2
ASSLDGYEQY | TRBV5-1
AYSTDRGTDTQY | TRBV30
ASSLGLGVPYEQY | TRBV7-7
ASSSQEYSNQPQH | TRBV7-9
ASSERSGLLAYNEQF | TRBV10-1
ASSLVSPTSTDTQY | TRBV5-1
ASSQRGELF | TRBV3-1/TRBV3-2
ASSLAQSYSYNSPLH | TRBV7-8
ASSPGTGPYEQY | TRBV5-1
ASTPEGSGYGYT | TRBV19
ASSFVTGVGEQF | TRBV5-1
ASSPILAGAAGANVLT | TRBV3-1/TRBV3-2
ASSSTSGETQY | TRBV7-9
ASSLGQGSAYEQY | TRBV5-1
ASSQGPAGTDTQY | TRBV3-1/TRBV3-2
ASSLVGDGYT | TRBV7-8
ATSRELAGTARETQY | TRBV15
ASSSTGGSFKQY | TRBV6-6
ASSEFGSSYNEQF | TRBV25-1
ASSINGVSTEAF | TRBV19
ASWQGADTEAF | TRBV7-9
ASSLAGTTNNEQF | TRBV11-2
ASSAQNRGNYGYT | TRBV9
ASSATGSKFNEQY | TRBV11-1
ASRNHFLYGYT | TRBV12-3/TRBV12-4
ASSPGQGTQQKDTQY | TRBV5-1
ASSLDLGGTYEQY | TRBV11-2
ASSLGIQGSTGELF | TRBV7-9
ATSDFFSGLAGGADTQY | TRBV24-1
ASSFAGGSYGYT | TRBV6-2/TRBV6-3
ASSLGQAHNEQF | TRBV11-3
ASSRDRVGGYT | TRBV7-2
SARSYMNTEAF | TRBV29-1
ASSSQTGRGDGYT | TRBV7-8